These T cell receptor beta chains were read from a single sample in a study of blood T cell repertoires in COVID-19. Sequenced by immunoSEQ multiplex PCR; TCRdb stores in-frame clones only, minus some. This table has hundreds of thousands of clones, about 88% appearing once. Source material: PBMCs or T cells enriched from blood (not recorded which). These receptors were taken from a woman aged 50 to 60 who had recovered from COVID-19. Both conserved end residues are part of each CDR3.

CDR3aa: CASSQNPGVLLAKNIQYF; v_gene: TRBV4-2; j_gene: TRBJ2-4
CDR3aa: CASSEPGQGQPQHF; v_gene: TRBV6-1; j_gene: TRBJ1-5
CDR3aa: CASTQGTAHGYTF; v_gene: TRBV12-3/TRBV12-4; j_gene: TRBJ1-2
CDR3aa: CASSSSRDRILAGELFF; v_gene: TRBV7-2; j_gene: TRBJ2-2
CDR3aa: CASSLVGQGNTGELFF; v_gene: TRBV5-1; j_gene: TRBJ2-2
CDR3aa: CASSQGDRVHNEQFF; v_gene: TRBV3-1/TRBV3-2; j_gene: TRBJ2-1
CDR3aa: CASSARVGTSTDTQYF; v_gene: TRBV19; j_gene: TRBJ2-3
CDR3aa: CASSLQDNGHLHTEAFF; v_gene: TRBV11-3; j_gene: TRBJ1-1
CDR3aa: CASRATGGGNQPQHF; v_gene: TRBV6-5; j_gene: TRBJ1-5
CDR3aa: CASSFGGQNTEAFF; v_gene: TRBV11-2; j_gene: TRBJ1-1
CDR3aa: CASSRQGAGFTEAFF; v_gene: TRBV7-2; j_gene: TRBJ1-1
CDR3aa: CASTRTGGYTNYGYTF; v_gene: TRBV30; j_gene: TRBJ1-2
CDR3aa: CASSLARISYNEQFF; v_gene: TRBV4-3; j_gene: TRBJ2-1
CDR3aa: CATSDALAGKGSYNEQFF; v_gene: TRBV24-1; j_gene: TRBJ2-1
CDR3aa: CASSFDSTSTDTQYF; v_gene: TRBV7-2; j_gene: TRBJ2-3
CDR3aa: CASSPGTGFADTQYF; v_gene: TRBV18; j_gene: TRBJ2-3
CDR3aa: CASSLLRLRFSYEQYF; v_gene: TRBV28; j_gene: TRBJ2-7
CDR3aa: CASSLGASDYGYTF; v_gene: TRBV28; j_gene: TRBJ1-2
CDR3aa: CASSVYRGPTGELFF; v_gene: TRBV9; j_gene: TRBJ2-2
CDR3aa: CASGISDYSEAFF; v_gene: TRBV12-5; j_gene: TRBJ1-1
CDR3aa: CASSFPRTGSYLFDTEAFF; v_gene: TRBV28; j_gene: TRBJ1-1
CDR3aa: CASSVLAIRQDRTGELFF; v_gene: TRBV7-2; j_gene: TRBJ2-2
CDR3aa: CASSLGDRVQETQYF; v_gene: TRBV7-2; j_gene: TRBJ2-5
CDR3aa: CASSSPRDRFF; v_gene: TRBV28; j_gene: TRBJ2-1
CDR3aa: CASTPRTGATGYGYTF; v_gene: TRBV28; j_gene: TRBJ1-2
CDR3aa: CASSPGQKETQYF; v_gene: TRBV18; j_gene: TRBJ2-5
CDR3aa: CAWSVRDSQAFF; v_gene: TRBV30; j_gene: TRBJ1-1
CDR3aa: CASRVSGTTDTQYF; v_gene: TRBV2; j_gene: TRBJ2-3
CDR3aa: CASSLDTLGRGTSYEQYF; v_gene: TRBV7-9; j_gene: TRBJ2-7
CDR3aa: CASSRGGGLAENNEQFF; v_gene: TRBV4-2; j_gene: TRBJ2-1
CDR3aa: CASSHLASLFNEQFF; v_gene: TRBV3-1/TRBV3-2; j_gene: TRBJ2-1
CDR3aa: CASSGTGHNQPQHF; v_gene: TRBV2; j_gene: TRBJ1-5
CDR3aa: CASSHRQGFIDTQYF; v_gene: TRBV11-2; j_gene: TRBJ2-3
CDR3aa: CASSLGQGLGQPQHF; v_gene: TRBV28; j_gene: TRBJ1-5
CDR3aa: CASSLQRDGGSEQYF; v_gene: TRBV27; j_gene: TRBJ2-7
CDR3aa: CASSQRQGTEAFF; v_gene: TRBV18; j_gene: TRBJ1-1
CDR3aa: CASSLMGGSYEQYF; v_gene: TRBV7-2; j_gene: TRBJ2-7
CDR3aa: CASSPHSAGANEQFF; v_gene: TRBV28; j_gene: TRBJ2-1
CDR3aa: CASSLPGDTDTQYF; v_gene: TRBV28; j_gene: TRBJ2-3
CDR3aa: CASSLGTGGYWGNQPQHF; v_gene: TRBV5-8; j_gene: TRBJ1-5
CDR3aa: CASRSSSSENTGELFF; v_gene: TRBV9; j_gene: TRBJ2-2
CDR3aa: CSVGQASREQFF; v_gene: TRBV29-1; j_gene: TRBJ2-1
CDR3aa: CASSWGTSGTGETQYF; v_gene: TRBV5-4; j_gene: TRBJ2-5
CDR3aa: CASSTHLDRDTEAFF; v_gene: TRBV6-5; j_gene: TRBJ1-1
CDR3aa: CATSDPRTGSYEQYF; v_gene: TRBV24-1; j_gene: TRBJ2-7
CDR3aa: CASSQGQGREKLFF; v_gene: TRBV27; j_gene: TRBJ1-4
CDR3aa: CASSLRNTGELFF; v_gene: TRBV18; j_gene: TRBJ2-2